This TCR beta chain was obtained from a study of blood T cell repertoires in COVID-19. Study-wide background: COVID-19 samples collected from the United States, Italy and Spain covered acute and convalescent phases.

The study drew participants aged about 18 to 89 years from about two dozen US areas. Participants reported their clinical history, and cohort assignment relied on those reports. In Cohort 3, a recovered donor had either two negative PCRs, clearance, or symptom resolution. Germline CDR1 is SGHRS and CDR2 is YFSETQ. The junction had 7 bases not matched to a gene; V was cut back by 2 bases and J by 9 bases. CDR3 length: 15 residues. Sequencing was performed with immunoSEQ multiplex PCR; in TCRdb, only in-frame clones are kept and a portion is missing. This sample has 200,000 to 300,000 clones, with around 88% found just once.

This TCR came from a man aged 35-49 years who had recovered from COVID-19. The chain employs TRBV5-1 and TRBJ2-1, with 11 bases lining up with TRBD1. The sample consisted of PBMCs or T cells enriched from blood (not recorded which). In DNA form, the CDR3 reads TGCGCCAGCAGCTTTGGACAGGGGGCAGGAGGTGAGCAGTTCTTC. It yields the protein CASSFGQGAGGEQFF.